This T cell receptor (beta chain) was sequenced during a study of shared clonotypes between healthy human individuals. Concerning this clone: No antigen is known for it.

Germline V gene sequence: CDR1 SGHTS, CDR2 YDEGEE. V shed 1 base and J 0 bases; nucleotides not matched to a gene: 11. CDR3 length: 18 amino acids. It was at deep level that the assay was run. This table comes from immunoSEQ multiplex PCR, and its TCRdb copy is limited to in-frame clones, with some not included. Seen here are more than 2,000,000 clones, 85% to 95% observed once, and the top ten hold about 0.13%. From CD4+ cells came CD45RA+ naive and CD45RA-negative memory subsets. Notes on the study in general: Despite large depth, rarefaction showed incomplete sorted-subset sequencing.

The source is a young man in good health. The source material was naive CD4+ T cells sorted from blood. This sample's subset: CD45RA+ positively selected. The rearrangement links TRBV5-8 to TRBJ2-7, with 9 bases fitting TRBD2. Here the CDR3 reads CASSLFSGSAGSSYEQYF. In DNA, the CDR3 is TGTGCCAGCAGCTTGTTTAGCGGGAGCGCGGGGAGCTCCTACGAGCAGTACTTC.